These 9 T cell receptor beta chains were sequenced from one sample in a study of T cell clusters in autoimmune cytopenias. TRB rearrangements were amplified by touch-down multiplex PCR with mixed TRB-A/B primers. Each CDR3 protein gets one entry in TCRdb, which reprocessed the multiplex PCR reads and gives no DNA. Its listing shows more than 3,000 distinct CDR3 sequences. Roughly 38,000 genome equivalents of blood DNA were amplified for TRB. Specimen: peripheral blood. Source of these receptors: a human donor with an autoimmune cytopenia or autoimmune hepatitis (not recorded which).

According to its frequency, this clonotype is medium-sized. This CDR3 reads CASSPAKGGANGYTF. The rearrangement joins TRBV18 to TRBJ1-2; there is no DNA to check the TCRdb D call of TRBD1. Germline CDR1 KGHSH, CDR2 LQKENI. The CDR3 extends over 15 amino acids.

Its frequency marks this clonotype as medium-sized. The chain is built from TRBV29-1 and TRBJ2-7; TCRdb designates TRBD2, a call that cannot be tested without DNA. The CDR3 contains 17 residues. CDR1 is SQVTM, CDR2 ANQGSEA, per germline. CDR3 sequence: CSVELGLAGGLSYEQYF.

This clonotype registers medium-sized by frequency. V is TRBV6-2 or TRBV6-3 and J is TRBJ2-5; the D call from TCRdb, TRBD1, cannot be confirmed without DNA. The CDR3 consists of 15 residues. The germline gives CDR1 MNHEY, CDR2 SVGEGT. CDR3: CASSLLAGAQETQYF.

According to its frequency, this clonotype is medium-sized (0.01 to 0.1%). The chain links TRBV5-5 to TRBJ2-1; TCRdb picks TRBD1, but there is no DNA to check that call. In germline, CDR1 is SGHKS, CDR2 YYEKEE (reference sequence). CDR3 length: 15 residues. The CDR3 sequence: CASSSGTGMGLEQFF.

The chain recombines TRBV29-1 with TRBJ2-1; the D call from TCRdb, TRBD1, cannot be confirmed without DNA. Germline lookup yields CDR1 SQVTM and CDR2 ANQGSEA. This CDR3 has 12 residues. CDR3 region: CSVAGSYNEQFF.

Frequency places this clonotype as medium-sized. The chain links TRBV19 to TRBJ1-2; without DNA, the TCRdb call of TRBD1 cannot be checked. From germline, CDR1 is LNHDA and CDR2 SQIVND (reference sequence). The CDR3 has 15 residues. The CDR3 spells CASSPYTGTNYGYTF.

Considering frequency, this clonotype is medium-sized (0.01 to 0.1%). V gene TRBV6-5 combines with J gene TRBJ1-5; TCRdb selects TRBD1, and the lack of DNA leaves this call unchecked. From germline, CDR1 is MNHEY and CDR2 SVGAGI. CDR3 length: 13 amino acids. This CDR3 reads CASSTRDNQPQHF.

Considering frequency, this clonotype is medium-sized. The J gene is TRBJ2-7, the V gene TRBV30; TCRdb lists TRBD1, though no DNA is available to test this call. This CDR3 spans 13 amino acids. The germline V gene encodes CDR1 GTSNPN and CDR2 SVGIG (reference sequence). CDR3 sequence reads: CAWSWGAGNEQYF. The full variable domain, in which reference TRBV30 and TRBJ2-7 provide the parts outside the CDR3, is SQTIHQWPATLVQPVGSPLSLECTVEGTSNPNLYWYRQAAGRGLQLLFYSVGIGQISSEVPQNLSASRPQDRQFILSSKKLLLSDSGFYLCAWSWGAGNEQYFGPGTRLTVT.

This chain connects TRBV7-4 to TRBJ2-1; there is no DNA to check the TCRdb D call of TRBD1. The CDR3 is 14 residues long. The germline CDR1 and CDR2 sequences are SGHVT and SQSDAQ. The CDR3 sequence: CASSRTGWVDEQFF.